Following are 26 T cell receptor beta chains from one sample sequenced in a study of shared clonotypes between healthy human individuals. The table came from immunoSEQ multiplex PCR; TCRdb's copy has only in-frame clones and leaves some out. The sample records 2 million to 2.5 million clones, around 90% being singletons. The specimen was naive CD4+ T cells from PBMCs. Sample subset: CD45RA+ positively selected. The receptors come from a man aged 18 to 29 in good health. Some clones in this sample may be carry-over from other donors' samples.

The V and J genes are TRBV5-1 and TRBJ1-2, with 8 bases fitting TRBD1. The CDR3 is 15 residues long. V shed 4 bases and J 4 bases; nucleotides not matched to a gene: 9. Germline V lookup: CDR1 SGHRS, CDR2 YFSETQ. The CDR3 nucleotides are TGCGCCAGCAGCCCGGACGGACAGGGAAGCTATGGCTACACCTTC. It is translated as CASSPDGQGSYGYTF. Full variable domain (remainder filled in from reference TRBV5-1 and TRBJ1-2): KAGVTQTPRYLIKTRGQQVTLSCSPISGHRSVSWYQQTPGQGLQFLFEYFSETQRNKGNFPGRFSGRQFSNSRSEMNVSTLELGDSALYLCASSPDGQGSYGYTFGSGTRLTVV.

This clone was observed once. This chain links TRBV4-2 with TRBJ2-1, with a tentative D call TRBD2 (6 bases). CDR1 LGHNA and CDR2 YNFKEQ come from the germline V gene. CDR3 length equals 15 residues. Between the trimmed V and J ends, which lost 1 base and 3 bases, there was a span of 10 bases. This chain's CDR3 is CASSQALDYYNEQFF. The CDR3 DNA reads TGTGCCAGCAGCCAAGCCTTGGACTACTACAATGAGCAGTTCTTC.

The J gene is TRBJ2-1, the V gene TRBV6-1; the D call may be TRBD1 or TRBD2 (5 bases each). V dropped 3 bases and J dropped 3 bases, with 15 bases sitting between them. The V gene's germline CDR1 is MNHNS and CDR2 SASEGT. This CDR3 comprises 16 residues. DNA for the CDR3: TGTGCCAGCAGTGATAGGGGAGTGGGCCTCTACAATGAGCAGTTCTTC. This sequence encodes CASSDRGVGLYNEQFF.

The rearrangement joins TRBV5-6 to TRBJ2-7; 11 positions agree with TRBD2. Looked up from germline, CDR1 is SGHDT and CDR2 is YYEEEE. This CDR3 has 14 residues. With 7 bases clipped from V and 6 bases from J, the junction kept 9 bases outside the gene matches. Written as DNA, the CDR3 is TGTGCCAGCGGCCGCACTAGCGGGAGTGGCGAGCAGTACTTC. Residues: CASGRTSGSGEQYF.

The V gene is TRBV7-8, the J gene TRBJ2-1, with TRBD2 identical over 7 bases. V was pared by 5 bases and J by 2 bases, with 3 bases of the junction left unmatched. Germline V CDR1 and CDR2: SGHVS, FQNEAQ. CDR3 length: 14 amino acids. This chain's CDR3 is CASSPAGPYNEQFF. CDR3 sequence (DNA): TGTGCCAGCAGCCCAGCGGGACCCTACAATGAGCAGTTCTTC.

The V and J genes are TRBV6-1 and TRBJ1-3; D gene ambiguous. Looked up from germline, CDR1 is MNHNS and CDR2 is SASEGT. Trimming removed 7 bases from V and 2 bases from J, with 12 bases in between. The CDR3 is made up of 14 amino acids. The CDR3 loop is CASILGSAGNTIYF. In DNA, the CDR3 is TGTGCCAGCATATTGGGGTCCGCTGGAAACACCATATATTTT.

The chain recombines TRBV13 with TRBJ1-2, with 7 bases aligning to TRBD1. Germline CDR1 reads PRHDT; CDR2 reads FYEKMQ (reference sequence). The CDR3 contains 15 residues. J was trimmed by 8 bases and V by 5 bases; bases with no gene match: 14. CDR3 DNA sequence: TGTGCCAGCAGCGTACAGGGGAAATGGGTGTTCGGCTACACCTTC. It yields the protein CASSVQGKWVFGYTF.

The rearrangement joins TRBV5-1 to TRBJ2-7; 8 bases align to TRBD2. The V gene end was trimmed by 3 bases and the J gene end by 0 bases; junction bases not matched to a gene: 8. The CDR3 is 16 residues long. CDR1 is SGHRS, CDR2 YFSETQ, per germline. The CDR3 nucleotides are TGCGCCAGCAGCTCGATCGGGGGGGACGGCTCCTACGAGCAGTACTTC. Its translation: CASSSIGGDGSYEQYF.

CDR3 sequence: CASNPGGGAYGYTF. CDR3 bases: TGTGCCAGCAACCCAGGGGGTGGAGCCTATGGCTACACCTTC. The V call is TRBV6-5, the J call TRBJ1-2; 7 bases line up with TRBD1. The CDR3 has 14 residues. V lost 7 bases to trimming and J lost 4 bases; unmatched junction nucleotides: 9. CDR1 is MNHEY, CDR2 SVGAGI, per germline.

The CDR3 loop reads CASTSPGQGVLGEQYF. CDR3 bases: TGTGCCAGCACCTCACCGGGACAGGGGGTCTTGGGTGAGCAGTACTTC. V usage is TRBV28 and J usage is TRBJ2-7; 11 positions agree with TRBD1. Trimming at V came to 7 bases and at J to 7 bases, leaving 15 bases not matched to a gene. Looked up from germline, CDR1 is MDHEN and CDR2 is SYDVKM. The CDR3 totals 16 residues.

V usage is TRBV5-1 and J usage is TRBJ2-3; D is perhaps TRBD2 (7 bases). Per the germline V gene, CDR1 is SGHRS and CDR2 is YFSETQ. Trimming removed 0 bases from V and 0 bases from J, with 11 bases in between. The CDR3 has 16 residues. Written as DNA, the CDR3 is TGCGCCAGCAGCTTGGTAGGGGGGGCCAGCACAGATACGCAGTATTTT. Translated, it gives CASSLVGGASTDTQYF.

The chain couples TRBV25-1 to TRBJ1-5; D call uncertain. Germline values: CDR1 MGHDK, CDR2 SYGVNS. The CDR3 has 16 amino acids. V was trimmed by 6 bases and J by 0 bases, leaving 15 bases between them. The CDR3 spells CASSLGGRFSNQPQHF. The DNA of the CDR3 is TGTGCCAGCAGCCTTGGAGGGAGATTTAGCAATCAGCCCCAGCATTTT.

This sequence joins TRBV7-8 and TRBJ1-3, with no clear D. V lost 2 bases and J lost 0, with 11 bases in between. This CDR3 is built from 16 residues. From germline, CDR1 is SGHVS and CDR2 FQNEAQ. CDR3 protein: CASSLRERISGNTIYF. DNA of the CDR3: TGTGCCAGCAGCTTACGGGAACGAATCTCTGGAAACACCATATATTTT.

The CDR3 is CASRSAYEQYF. The CDR3 DNA follows: TGTGCCAGCAGGTCAGCCTACGAGCAGTACTTC. This sequence joins TRBV7-9 and TRBJ2-7; D not certain. CDR3 length: 11 residues. Trimming left V 6 bases short and J 2 bases short, with 5 bases between. Germline lookup yields CDR1 SEHNR and CDR2 FQNEAQ (reference sequence).

This chain uses TRBV2 with TRBJ2-7; the match to TRBD1 covers 8 bases. Per the germline V gene, CDR1 is SNHLY and CDR2 is FYNNEI. The CDR3 is 17 residues long. V lost 3 bases and J lost 4; bases outside the gene matches: 14. The CDR3 reads CASSDNEGDRIPYEQYF. DNA for the CDR3: TGTGCCAGCAGTGATAACGAGGGGGACAGGATCCCTTACGAGCAGTACTTC.

The chain employs TRBV28 and TRBJ2-1; D unclear. This CDR3 has 12 amino acids. V lost 3 bases, J lost 9 bases, and 9 bases lay in between. Germline V gene lookup returns CDR1 MDHEN and CDR2 SYDVKM. CDR3 coding DNA: TGTGCCAGCAGTTTCGAGTCGAGTGAGCAGTTCTTC. Protein sequence: CASSFESSEQFF.

V is TRBV5-5 and J is TRBJ1-1; D call uncertain. Germline assignment: CDR1 SGHKS and CDR2 YYEKEE (reference sequence). Trimming took 0 bases from V and 1 from J, leaving 4 bases between them. This CDR3 contains 13 residues. The CDR3 protein is CASSLEWNTEAFF. CDR3 nucleotides: TGTGCCAGCAGCTTGGAATGGAACACTGAAGCTTTCTTT. The full variable domain, with the rest looked up from reference TRBV5-5 and TRBJ1-1, is DAGVTQSPTHLIKTRGQQVTLRCSPISGHKSVSWYQQVLGQGPQFIFQYYEKEERGRGNFPDRFSARQFPNYSSELNVNALLLGDSALYLCASSLEWNTEAFFGQGTRLTVV.

This chain links TRBV6-4 with TRBJ2-7, with D possibly TRBD1 on 5 matching bases. The CDR3 has 15 residues. In germline, CDR1 is MRHNA, CDR2 SNTAGT. V was pared by 6 bases and J by 4 bases, with 19 bases between. CDR3 DNA: TGTGCCAGCAGCCCCGACAGTTCCAAGGTATACGAGCAGTACTTC. Protein: CASSPDSSKVYEQYF.

The V and J genes are TRBV5-1 and TRBJ2-3; 8 nucleotides match TRBD1. Germline trimming cut 8 bases from V and 4 bases from J; bases unmatched to any gene: 9. CDR3 length: 14 residues. Germline CDR1 and CDR2: SGHRS and YFSETQ. CDR3 nucleotides: TGCGCCAGTACCCAGGGGGCCTGGCCAGATACGCAGTATTTT. Protein product: CASTQGAWPDTQYF.

This sequence joins TRBV28 and TRBJ2-5; 12 bases line up with TRBD1. This CDR3 is built from 15 residues. V shed 6 bases and J 4 bases; nucleotides not matched to a gene: 6. The V gene's germline CDR1 is MDHEN and CDR2 SYDVKM. Here the CDR3 reads CASRTGDRGRETQYF. In nucleotides, the CDR3 is TGTGCCAGCAGGACCGGGGACAGGGGGCGAGAGACCCAGTACTTC. The variable domain in full, completed from reference TRBV28 and TRBJ2-5, reads DVKVTQSSRYLVKRTGEKVFLECVQDMDHENMFWYRQDPGLGLRLIYFSYDVKMKEKGDIPEGYSVSREKKERFSLILESASTNQTSMYLCASRTGDRGRETQYFGPGTRLLVL.

The chain couples TRBV5-1 to TRBJ2-5; a weak D match, TRBD2 (5 bases). CDR3 length: 15 amino acids. V lost 1 base, J lost 5 bases, and 15 bases lay in between. CDR1 is SGHRS, CDR2 YFSETQ, per germline. This CDR3 is CASSLIPGRFETQYF. The CDR3 DNA reads as TGCGCCAGCAGCTTGATTCCGGGAAGGTTTGAGACCCAGTACTTC. The entire variable domain, with the rest obtained from reference TRBV5-1 and TRBJ2-5, is as follows: KAGVTQTPRYLIKTRGQQVTLSCSPISGHRSVSWYQQTPGQGLQFLFEYFSETQRNKGNFPGRFSGRQFSNSRSEMNVSTLELGDSALYLCASSLIPGRFETQYFGPGTRLLVL.

V is TRBV30 and J is TRBJ1-5; 7 nucleotides line up with TRBD1. Germline V CDR1 and CDR2: GTSNPN, SVGIG (reference sequence). The V gene end was trimmed by 2 bases and the J gene end by 0 bases; junction bases not matched to a gene: 4. CDR3 length: 15 residues. The CDR3 bases are TGTGCCTGGAGTTTCGACAGGGCTAGCAATCAGCCCCAGCATTTT. Its translation is CAWSFDRASNQPQHF.

This clone was recorded once. The chain couples TRBV7-3 to TRBJ2-3; 8 bases are a match to TRBD2. Germline values: CDR1 SGHTA, CDR2 FQGTGA. V dropped 5 bases and J dropped 2; count of bases not matched to a gene: 6. The CDR3 length is 15 residues. CDR3 coding DNA: TGTGCCAGCAGCCTCAGCGGGAGCCCCACAGATACGCAGTATTTT. Translating gives CASSLSGSPTDTQYF.

The CDR3 DNA is TGTGCCAGTAGTATCCGGTTTGAGGAGACCCAGTACTTC. Encoded protein: CASSIRFEETQYF. The V call is TRBV19, the J call TRBJ2-5; no reliable D call. Between the trimmed V and J ends, which lost 3 bases and 5 bases, there was a span of 10 bases. CDR3 length: 13 residues. Germline V gene data show CDR1 as LNHDA and CDR2 as SQIVND (reference sequence).

This clone was seen a few times. The V and J genes are TRBV14 and TRBJ2-1, with D possibly being TRBD1 or TRBD2 (5 bases each). V lost 0 bases and J lost 8, with 14 bases in between. The V gene's germline CDR1 is SGHDN and CDR2 FVKESK. This CDR3 has 15 residues. The CDR3 DNA reads TGTGCCAGCAGCCAAGAGTGGGCCCGGGGCGATGAGCAGTTCTTC. It translates to CASSQEWARGDEQFF.

The chain uses TRBV7-7 and TRBJ2-3; possibly TRBD1 for D (5 bases). The V end was cut by 2 bases, the J end by 5 bases, with 8 bases between. CDR1 is SSHAT and CDR2 is FNYEAQ in the germline V gene (reference sequence). This CDR3 has 13 residues. The CDR3 spells CASSLLGVDTQYF. The DNA for the CDR3 is TGTGCCAGCAGCTTATTAGGGGTAGATACGCAGTATTTT.